The T cell receptor (beta chain) under discussion was sequenced for a study of breast tumors, draining lymph nodes, adjacent tissues. The CDR3 spans 15 residues. CDR1 is KGHSH, CDR2 LQKENI, per germline. Trimming at V came to 1 base and at J to 8 bases, leaving 7 bases not matched to a gene. The sample holds many counts of this clonotype. Its target is not known. One entry per CDR3 protein, called by TCRdb with MiXCR from the multiplex PCR reads. The data hold some 150,000 distinct CDR3 sequences, with 33% observed a single time. Axillary draining lymph nodes of breast cancer patients supplied the node samples. Points from the study as a whole: Tumor repertoires ranked between lymph nodes and nontumor tissue in diversity, with V and J gene preferences.

V usage is TRBV18 and J usage is TRBJ2-5; TRBD1 agrees at 10 bases. This receptor was identified in a female donor with breast cancer. Some clones in this sample may be carry-over from other donors' samples. Sequencing used axillary lymph node tissue. For the CDR3, the DNA is TGTGCCAGCTCACCACAGAAGGGACAGGGGCATACCCAGTACTTC. The encoded protein is CASSPQKGQGHTQYF.